Described below is a single TCR beta chain sequence and its context. Its antigen remains unknown. Mouse germline and gene names are used. The read comes to an end 1 residue before the CDR3 does, leaving the germline J gene to fill in the end. This specimen comes from a study of tissue T cells after allogeneic stem cell transplantation. Study outcomes and limitations: The study did not identify alloreactive or antigen-specific tissue TCRs, and some clones might be persisting host cells.

Sequenced by immunoSEQ multiplex PCR; TCRdb stores in-frame clones only, minus some. The sample includes roughly 50,000 clones, nearly 75% of them seen just once. The V segment lost 8 bases and the J segment 0 bases; nucleotides outside the gene matches: 2. This CDR3 has 13 residues. Germline values: CDR1 GKSSPN, CDR2 SITVG. Sequences were obtained from sorted cells pooled from one or two spleens. This TCR was sampled from a pool of C57BL/6 mice in good health. This sequence joins TRBV31 and TRBJ2-3, with 10 bases identical to TRBD2. CDR3 region: CATTGGSAETLYF. The part of the CDR3 DNA that was read is TGTGCCACGACTGGGGGGAGTGCAGAAACGCTGTAT.